The rows below give T cell receptor beta chains drawn from one sample of a study of identical twins. From the 5' RACE reads, TCRdb called clonotypes with MiXCR, one entry per CDR3 protein. The sample has approximately 94,000 distinct CDR3 sequences, 5.9% seen once; the top ten hold 9.5% to 15%. Source material: memory T cells sorted from blood. The source is a woman aged 45-59 years in good health. Each CDR3 is given with its conserved first and last residue. Fields, in order: V gene, clone size, D gene, J gene, CDR3 DNA, CDR3 protein. A D gene is named only where the DNA matches it firmly. Rows give clone size only sometimes, using once, few, many, or a class for an expanded clone.

TRBV20-1,many,TRBD2,TRBJ2-5,TGCAGTGCTATTAGCGGGAAAGAGACCCAGTACTTC,CSAISGKETQYF
TRBV29-1,many,.,TRBJ2-3,TGCAGCGTTTTCTCTAGCGAGGGCACAGATACGCAGTATTTT,CSVFSSEGTDTQYF
TRBV24-1,.,.,TRBJ2-5,TGTGCCACCAGTGATTTTAAATCCGAAGGCCGAAAAGAGACCCAGTACTTC,CATSDFKSEGRKETQYF
TRBV5-1,many,.,TRBJ2-1,TGCGCCAGCAGCTTGGTAGCTGCTGGATCCTACAATGAGCAGTTCTTC,CASSLVAAGSYNEQFF
TRBV19,.,TRBD1,TRBJ1-2,TGTGCCAGTACCCACAGGGGTCCCCCAAGTGGCTACACCTTC,CASTHRGPPSGYTF
TRBV11-2,few,.,TRBJ2-1,TGTGCCAGCAGCTCCCTGGCCTCCTACAATGAGCAGTTCTTC,CASSSLASYNEQFF
TRBV6-1,many,TRBD1,TRBJ1-1,TGTGCCAGCAGGACAGGGTATAGCGCTGAAGCTTTCTTT,CASRTGYSAEAFF
TRBV20-1,many,.,TRBJ1-1,TGCAGTGCTAGATTAAGGGGGACTGAAGCTTTCTTT,CSARLRGTEAFF
TRBV25-1,few,.,TRBJ2-7,TGTGCCAGCAGTTTTCCCCCAAGAGGTGCGCCCATGGGCGAGCAGTACTTC,CASSFPPRGAPMGEQYF
TRBV4-1,many,.,TRBJ1-1,TGCGCCAGCAGCCAAGATCTCCGGACGACCACTGAAGCTTTCTTT,CASSQDLRTTTEAFF
TRBV20-1,many,.,TRBJ2-1,TGCAGTGCACCCGACTACCCCTCTTACAATGAGCAGTTCTTC,CSAPDYPSYNEQFF
TRBV6-2/TRBV6-3,many,.,TRBJ2-7,TGTGCCAGCAGTTACGGGTCGGACGCCTACGAGCAGTACTTC,CASSYGSDAYEQYF
TRBV5-1,.,TRBD2,TRBJ2-3,TGCGCCAGCAGCGCAGGGACTAGCGGGAGATGGGTAGATACGCAGTATTTT,CASSAGTSGRWVDTQYF
TRBV4-1,.,.,TRBJ2-1,TGCGCCAGCAGCGAGGCCGGCACCGGGAGCGACCAGTTCTTC,CASSEAGTGSDQFF
TRBV25-1,many,.,TRBJ1-2,TGTGCCAGCAGTAACATGGGAGGACAAGGCTATGGCTACACCTTC,CASSNMGGQGYGYTF
TRBV9,.,.,TRBJ2-1,TGTGCCAGCAGCGTAGATGGGACATCGGATGAGCAGTTCTTC,CASSVDGTSDEQFF
TRBV7-8,.,TRBD2,TRBJ2-3,TGTGCCAGCAGCTTCCGGGACTACTCAGATACGCAGTATTTT,CASSFRDYSDTQYF
TRBV7-9,many,.,TRBJ2-1,TGTGCCAGCTACCCAGCCCATGGGGCGGGGATCCTCAATGAGCAGTTCTTC,CASYPAHGAGILNEQFF
TRBV11-2,many,.,TRBJ2-1,TGTGCCAGCAGCCATCACAATGAGCAGTTCTTC,CASSHHNEQFF
TRBV3-1,many,.,TRBJ2-5,TGTGCCAGCAGCTCCACGGGGGAGCGAGAGACCCAGTACTTC,CASSSTGERETQYF
TRBV7-8,many,.,TRBJ1-1,TGTGCCAGCAGTCATAGCGGCGGGGGAGAGAACACTGAAGCTTTCTTT,CASSHSGGGENTEAFF
TRBV7-3,.,.,TRBJ1-1,TGTGCCAGCACCCCACTGGGAGTGAACACTGAAGCTTTCTTT,CASTPLGVNTEAFF
TRBV6-5,few,.,TRBJ2-7,TGTGCCAGCAGTCCACCGGGACGGGCGCCTTACGAGCAGTACTTC,CASSPPGRAPYEQYF
TRBV20-1,many,.,TRBJ1-5,TGCAGTGCTAGGGGACTAGAGGGGCAGCCCCAGCATTTT,CSARGLEGQPQHF
TRBV4-2,few,TRBD2,TRBJ2-3,TGTGCCAGCAGACACGGCGGGGGACTAGCGGGAGAAGATACGCAGTATTTT,CASRHGGGLAGEDTQYF
TRBV13,many,TRBD2,TRBJ2-1,TGTGCCAGCAGCCCCTTAGCGGGAGCGGACTACAATGAGCAGTTCTTC,CASSPLAGADYNEQFF
TRBV6-1,many,.,TRBJ1-4,TGTGCCAGCAGCGGGGCTGATGAAAAACTGTTTTTT,CASSGADEKLFF
TRBV29-1,many,TRBD1,TRBJ1-1,TGCAGCGCCCTGGGGGGCAGGGGGATCCTAGGCACTGAAGCTTTCTTT,CSALGGRGILGTEAFF
TRBV5-6,many,TRBD1,TRBJ1-4,TGTGCCAGCAGCCAGGACAGGGGGTCGGCAACTAATGAAAAACTGTTTTTT,CASSQDRGSATNEKLFF
TRBV20-1,many,TRBD2,TRBJ2-2,TGCAGTGCTAGATCGGGACTAGCGACCGGGGAGCTGTTTTTT,CSARSGLATGELFF
TRBV3-1,many,.,TRBJ2-6,TGTGCCAGCGGGGTGGAGGGCTCTGGGGCCAACGTCCTGACTTTC,CASGVEGSGANVLTF
TRBV12-3/TRBV12-4,few,.,TRBJ2-5,TGTGCCAGCAGTTCCCATAGCCCGGAGACCCAGTACTTC,CASSSHSPETQYF
TRBV5-4,.,TRBD2,TRBJ2-2,TGTGCCAGCAGCTTGGGACTAGCGGATAACACCGGGGAGCTGTTTTTT,CASSLGLADNTGELFF
TRBV14,many,TRBD1,TRBJ2-5,TGTGCCAGCAGCCAAGCTTTGACAGGGGGCGAGACCCAGTACTTC,CASSQALTGGETQYF
TRBV20-1,.,.,TRBJ1-3,TGCAGTGCTGGTACAGTCTCTGGAAACACCATATATTTT,CSAGTVSGNTIYF
TRBV3-1,few,TRBD2,TRBJ2-3,TGTGCCAGCAGCCCCCACCATTGGATAAGCGGGAGGGCCTTAGATACGCAGTATTTT,CASSPHHWISGRALDTQYF